Presented here are 12 T cell receptor beta chains from one specimen sequenced in a study of T cell responses to AZD1222 COVID-19 vaccine. Generated by immunoSEQ multiplex PCR, the TCRdb table keeps only in-frame clones and is missing some. The table lists about 150,000 clones, more than 75% of them singletons. The sequencing used peripheral blood, collected 28 days after the second AZD1222 dose. The receptors stem from an adult who received the AZD1222 COVID-19 vaccine.

V gene TRBV6-6 combines with J gene TRBJ2-7; D remains unclear. Germline values: CDR1 MNHNY, CDR2 SVGAGI (reference sequence). The CDR3 covers 11 residues. Trimming removed 6 bases from V and 3 bases from J, with 6 bases in between. CDR3 in amino acids: CASSHHYEQYF. The CDR3 DNA is TGTGCCAGCAGCCACCACTACGAGCAGTACTTC.

The chain links TRBV7-2 to TRBJ1-6; D is unclear. CDR3 length equals 16 residues. V lost 6 bases and J 5 bases, leaving 17 bases between the germline ends. The germline gives CDR1 SGHTA, CDR2 FQGNSA. The CDR3 sequence is CASRVSTRADNSPLHF. As DNA, the CDR3 is TGTGCCAGCAGGGTCTCGACAAGGGCCGATAATTCACCCCTCCACTTT. Filled out from reference TRBV7-2 and TRBJ1-6, the complete variable domain reads GAGVSQSPSNKVTEKGKDVELRCDPISGHTALYWYRQSLGQGLEFLIYFQGNSAPDKSGLPSDRFSAERTGGSVSTLTIQRTQQEDSAVYLCASRVSTRADNSPLHFGNGTRLTVT.

This clone was seen a few times. The V gene is TRBV28, the J gene TRBJ1-1; 9 bases align to TRBD1. The length of the CDR3 is 14 residues. The V segment lost 6 bases and the J segment 4 bases; nucleotides outside the gene matches: 6. Germline CDR1 reads MDHEN; CDR2 reads SYDVKM. CDR3 DNA: TGTGCCAGCAGCTCAGGGGACAGGGTCACTGAAGCTTTCTTT. Residues: CASSSGDRVTEAFF.

In its sample, this clone was seen a few times. V gene TRBV5-1 combines with J gene TRBJ2-5, with D possibly matching TRBD1 (6 bases). Per the germline V gene, CDR1 is SGHRS and CDR2 is YFSETQ. The CDR3 runs to 17 residues. The germline V and J ends were trimmed by 0 bases and 4 bases, with 19 bases remaining between them. For the CDR3, the DNA is TGCGCCAGCAGCTTGGCCCCCCTAACAGGGTTGGGAGAGACCCAGTACTTC. This gives the protein CASSLAPLTGLGETQYF. Full variable domain (remainder filled in from reference TRBV5-1 and TRBJ2-5): KAGVTQTPRYLIKTRGQQVTLSCSPISGHRSVSWYQQTPGQGLQFLFEYFSETQRNKGNFPGRFSGRQFSNSRSEMNVSTLELGDSALYLCASSLAPLTGLGETQYFGPGTRLLVL.

The V and J genes are TRBV15 and TRBJ2-7; 9 nucleotides align to TRBD2. In germline, CDR1 is LNHNV, CDR2 YYDKDF (reference sequence). The CDR3 sequence is 20 residues long. V lost 0 bases, J lost 3 bases, and 18 bases stayed unmatched. The CDR3 spells CATSRDLRAGGLTEHYEQYF. CDR3 in DNA: TGTGCCACCAGCAGAGATCTGCGAGCGGGAGGACTGACGGAACACTACGAGCAGTACTTC.

The chain combines TRBV28 with TRBJ1-5; D remains unclear. Trimming took 5 bases from V and 6 from J, leaving 14 bases between them. This CDR3 is built from 14 residues. CDR1 is MDHEN and CDR2 is SYDVKM in the germline V gene. This CDR3 reads CASSKSREGQPQHF. The CDR3 DNA reads as TGTGCCAGCAGTAAAAGCCGGGAGGGTCAGCCCCAGCATTTT.

The rearrangement links TRBV18 to TRBJ1-6; D is perhaps TRBD1 (5 bases). V was trimmed by 2 bases and J by 0 bases, leaving 11 bases between them. The CDR3 has 17 residues. Germline lookup yields CDR1 KGHSH and CDR2 LQKENI. The chain's CDR3 is CASSPWTGGSYNSPLHF. The CDR3 nucleotides are TGTGCCAGCTCACCATGGACGGGGGGCTCCTATAATTCACCCCTCCACTTT.

The chain uses TRBV18 and TRBJ1-6, with a tentative D call TRBD1 (5 bases). Germline V gene lookup returns CDR1 KGHSH and CDR2 LQKENI. The CDR3 length is 15 residues. The ends were cut back, 3 bases at V and 7 bases at J, with 13 bases in the middle. CDR3 amino acids: CASSPSRTPNSPLHF. In nucleotides, the CDR3 is TGTGCCAGCTCACCGAGCAGGACACCGAATTCACCCCTCCACTTT.

J is TRBJ2-3 and V is TRBV18; D not certain. CDR3 length: 13 residues. Between the trimmed V and J ends, which lost 6 bases and 4 bases, there was a span of 11 bases. Germline loops: CDR1 KGHSH, CDR2 LQKENI. CDR3 bases: TGTGCCAGCTCGCAAAAGGGCCCAGATACGCAGTATTTT. Translation gives CASSQKGPDTQYF.

This sequence joins TRBV28 and TRBJ2-7; the match to TRBD2 covers 7 bases. CDR3 length equals 12 residues. In germline, CDR1 is MDHEN, CDR2 SYDVKM. The J segment lost 6 bases and the V segment lost 2 bases, leaving 1 base of the junction unmatched. CDR3 loop: CASSLPGGEQYF. The CDR3 DNA sequence: TGTGCCAGCAGTTTACCGGGGGGCGAGCAGTACTTC. The whole variable domain, remainder taken from reference TRBV28 and TRBJ2-7, is DVKVTQSSRYLVKRTGEKVFLECVQDMDHENMFWYRQDPGLGLRLIYFSYDVKMKEKGDIPEGYSVSREKKERFSLILESASTNQTSMYLCASSLPGGEQYFGPGTRLTVT.

The rearrangement uses TRBV7-9 and TRBJ2-5, with D perhaps matching TRBD1 or TRBD2 (5 bases each). The length of the CDR3 is 14 residues. Trimming took off 7 bases at V and 2 bases at J, with 14 bases between the two ends. CDR1 and CDR2 (germline): SEHNR, FQNEAQ (reference sequence). The DNA of the CDR3 is TGTGCCAGCAACTGGCCCGGGACGCAAGAGACCCAGTACTTC. Translating gives CASNWPGTQETQYF.

J is TRBJ1-5 and V is TRBV28; possibly TRBD1 for D (6 bases). The CDR3 runs to 14 residues. V shed 4 bases and J shed 1 base, with 8 bases lying between them. CDR1 and CDR2 from the germline V gene are MDHEN and SYDVKM. The CDR3 region is CASSSGQSNQPQHF. The CDR3 DNA reads as TGTGCCAGCAGTTCCGGACAGAGCAATCAGCCCCAGCATTTT.